The clone carrying this TCR beta chain has ten or more counts. The antigen remains unidentified. The data were taken from a study of T cells in Graves' hyperthyroidism and ophthalmopathy. General study results and limits: Most thyroid clonotypes with frequency above 0.001 were detected in blood.

Amplification of TCR beta CDR3 regions used RNA as the template. In the first-round RT-PCR of the TCR CDR3, the HTBI primer set was used. TCRdb fed the multiplex PCR reads into MiXCR, producing one record per CDR3 protein. The data hold under 700,000 distinct CDR3 sequences, with around 45% observed a single time. If no ophthalmopathy progression occurred within 18 months, Graves' hyperthyroidism was stable. It was uncontrolled infection, other autoimmune disease, pregnancy or lactation that excluded patients. This clonotype was obtained from a young woman with Graves' hyperthyroidism. The sample was peripheral blood or thyroid tissue (not recorded which).

The CDR3 DNA reads TGTGCCATCAGTGAGTCGACGAGCCCCTCCTACGAGCAGTACTTC. It translates to CAISESTSPSYEQYF. J is TRBJ2-7 and V is TRBV10-3; D gene ambiguous. This CDR3 comprises 15 residues. V shed 0 bases and J shed 0 bases, with 9 bases lying between them. Germline CDR1 is ENHRY and CDR2 is SYGVKD.